At least ten counts were recorded for the clone carrying this TCR beta chain. Its antigen is not identified. One junction end does not reproduce the germline sequence, and a read error may be involved. The source of the sample is a study of CD8+CD57+ T cells in acquired aplastic anemia. Study results and limitations: Researchers reported that CD8+ Simpson's diversity was not significantly different in patients versus controls. A set of twenty-nine CD8+ CDR3 sequences was shared between patients and controls, and these sequences appeared highly expressed in patients.

Patients chosen for sequencing had CD8+CD57+ cells that had expanded, as shown by flow cytometry. The CDR3 sequence is 16 residues long. Germline CDR1 reads SSHAT; CDR2 reads FNYEAQ (reference sequence). Genomic DNA constituted the template upon which TCR beta VDJ and CDR3 profiling was performed. Each CDR3 protein is one row after TCRdb ran MiXCR on the reads. This table holds more than 150,000 distinct CDR3 sequences, approximately 52% found once. Material for sequencing was sorted CD4+, CD8+, or CD8+CD57+ T cells (not recorded which) from PBMCs. The source of this sequence is a human donor with aplastic anemia. This chain joins TRBV7-7 and TRBJ1-4, with TRBD1 matching 9 bases. The CDR3 loop reads CASSLGGTGSNEKLFF. CDR3 sequence (DNA): TGTGCTAGCAGCTTAGGGGGGACAGGGTCTAATGAAAAACTGTTTTTT.